This paragraph reports one T cell receptor beta chain. As yet, its antigen is unknown. With 2 bases removed from V and 5 bases from J, the gap between germline ends came to 12 bases. The CDR3 sequence is 15 residues long. From germline, CDR1 is SNHLY and CDR2 FYNNEI. The source of the sample is a study of response to subunit inactivated influenza vaccine. General study points: Each seasonal flu vaccination may recruit only limited new T cells, authors suggested.

TCRdb reprocessed the RT-PCR reads via MiXCR and lists one record per CDR3 protein. This table holds some 500,000 distinct CDR3 sequences, under 15% found once. This specimen was PBMCs from blood, taken roughly 45 days after vaccination. V gene TRBV2 combines with J gene TRBJ2-2; weak D call: TRBD1 (6 bases). This receptor was taken from a man aged 45 to 65 who received an inactivated influenza vaccine. The CDR3 DNA sequence: TGTGCCAGCAGTGAAATACAGGGCTTGACCGGGGAGCTGTTTTTT. This gives the protein CASSEIQGLTGELFF.